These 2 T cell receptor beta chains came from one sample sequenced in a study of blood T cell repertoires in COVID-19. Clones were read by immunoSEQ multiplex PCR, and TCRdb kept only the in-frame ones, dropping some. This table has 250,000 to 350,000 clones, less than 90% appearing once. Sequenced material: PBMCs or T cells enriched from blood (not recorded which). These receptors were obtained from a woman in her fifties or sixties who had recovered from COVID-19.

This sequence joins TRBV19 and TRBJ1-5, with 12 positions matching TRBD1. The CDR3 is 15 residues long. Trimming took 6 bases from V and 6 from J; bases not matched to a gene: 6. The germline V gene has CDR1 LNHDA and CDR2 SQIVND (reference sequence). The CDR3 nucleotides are TGTGCCAGTAGCCGGGACAGGGGGCCAGGTCAGCCCCAGCATTTT. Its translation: CASSRDRGPGQPQHF.

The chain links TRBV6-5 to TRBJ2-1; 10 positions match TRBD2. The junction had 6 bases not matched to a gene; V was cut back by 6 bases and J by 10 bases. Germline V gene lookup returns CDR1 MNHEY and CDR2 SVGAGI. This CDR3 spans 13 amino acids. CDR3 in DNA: TGTGCCAGCAGACGTCCGGGACTAGCGGAGCAGTTCTTC. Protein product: CASRRPGLAEQFF.